This T cell receptor (beta chain) was recovered during a study of blood T cell repertoires in COVID-19. Background on the study: The samples span acute and convalescent COVID-19 from the United States, Italy and Spain. From T cells, B-cell-depleted T cells, or PBMCs came the material, which was cDNA or gDNA.

In the source study's methods: Counts of nucleated cells, estimated from reference gene primer amplification, were obtained. Produced via immunoSEQ multiplex PCR; TCRdb's table is partial and in-frame only. Clonal size and the V and J genes are those of that table, whereas D and trimming came from the DNA. The sample comprises around 440,000 clones, approximately 90% of which are singletons, and 10% to 15% rests with the top ten. Patients of the Seattle cohort, enrolled during active infection, were followed longitudinally. About this clone itself: The sample holds other DNA sequences that translate to the same CDR3.

V gave up 2 bases and J gave up 4 bases, with 12 bases separating them. CDR1 and CDR2 (germline): SGHDT, YYEEEE. The CDR3 is made up of 15 amino acids. The sequence came from a woman aged 45-59 years with COVID-19, enrolled during active disease. The sequenced sample was peripheral blood. The chain links TRBV5-6 to TRBJ2-2, with D possibly TRBD1 on 6 matching bases. Written as DNA, the CDR3 is TGTGCCAGCAGCTTAGGTCAGGGGTTCACCGGGGAGCTGTTTTTT. Its protein is CASSLGQGFTGELFF.